This TCR beta chain is drawn from a study of blood T cell repertoires in COVID-19. Study overall: In each case, the material was cDNA or gDNA derived from T cells, B-cell-depleted T cells, or PBMCs.

The CDR3 is made up of 15 amino acids. Trimming at V came to 7 bases and at J to 7 bases, leaving 10 bases not matched to a gene. Germline loops: CDR1 SGHTA, CDR2 FQGNSA. Study processing details: Reference gene primer amplification in the assay estimated nucleated cell counts. The assay was immunoSEQ multiplex PCR, and TCRdb's table has in-frame clones only and misses some. The D gene and trimming were derived from the DNA, and the V and J assignments and clone size from that table. The sample includes 85,000 to 90,000 clones, 86% of them seen just once. The source is a human donor in a cohort sampled during active COVID-19. Sequencing was done on a sample of peripheral blood. V usage is TRBV7-2 and J usage is TRBJ1-6, with 7 bases fitting TRBD1. CDR3 bases: TGTGCCAGCACCCTAGTACAGGGGAACAATTCACCCCTCCACTTT. Protein: CASTLVQGNNSPLHF.